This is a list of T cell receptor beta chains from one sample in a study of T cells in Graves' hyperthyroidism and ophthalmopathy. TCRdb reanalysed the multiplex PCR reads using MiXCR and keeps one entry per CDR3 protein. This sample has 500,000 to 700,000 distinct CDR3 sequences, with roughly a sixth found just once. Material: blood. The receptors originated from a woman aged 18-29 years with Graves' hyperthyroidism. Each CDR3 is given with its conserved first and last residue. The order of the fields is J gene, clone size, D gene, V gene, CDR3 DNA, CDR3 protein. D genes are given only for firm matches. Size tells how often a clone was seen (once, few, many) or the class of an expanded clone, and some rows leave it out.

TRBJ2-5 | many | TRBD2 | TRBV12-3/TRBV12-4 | TGTGCCAGCAGCGAAGCTAGCGGGGGGTTCAAGACCCAGTACTTC | CASSEASGGFKTQYF
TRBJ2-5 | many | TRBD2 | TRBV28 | TGTGCCAGCAGTTTAAGCGGGAGCGAAGAGACCCAGTACTTC | CASSLSGSEETQYF
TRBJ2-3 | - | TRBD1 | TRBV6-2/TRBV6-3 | TGTGCCAGCAGCGGAAGGACAGGGGGCATTATAGATACGCAGTATTTT | CASSGRTGGIIDTQYF
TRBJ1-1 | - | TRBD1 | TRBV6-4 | TGTGCCGGCAGTGAAGCGGGGACAGGGGGGACTGAAGCTTTCTTT | CAGSEAGTGGTEAFF
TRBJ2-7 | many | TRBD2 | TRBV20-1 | TGCAGTGCTTCTGGCGGGGGGGGGCGTCGCGAGCAGTACTTC | CSASGGGGRREQYF
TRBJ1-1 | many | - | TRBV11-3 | TGTGCCAGCAGCTTGACAGACACTGAAGCTTTCTTT | CASSLTDTEAFF
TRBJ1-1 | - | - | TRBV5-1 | TGCGCCAGCACTCGGGAGGGCCCCGGTTCGAACACTGAAGCTTTCTTT | CASTREGPGSNTEAFF
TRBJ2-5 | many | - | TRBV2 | TGTGCCAGCAGTGGGAACCAAGAGACCCAGTACTTC | CASSGNQETQYF
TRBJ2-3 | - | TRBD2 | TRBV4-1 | TGCGCCAGCAGCCAAGATGTAGCGGGGTCGTCAGATACGCAGTATTTT | CASSQDVAGSSDTQYF
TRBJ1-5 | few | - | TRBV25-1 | TGTGCCAGCAGCCATCAGGGCGAGGGGAATCAGCCCCAGCATTTT | CASSHQGEGNQPQHF
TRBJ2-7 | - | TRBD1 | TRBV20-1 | TGCAGTGCTGCTGGGGGACAGGGGGCGCGTGAGCAGTACTTC | CSAAGGQGAREQYF
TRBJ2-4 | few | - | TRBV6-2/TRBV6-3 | TGTGCCAGCAGCCCACAGGGATTCGGCAAAAACATTCAGTACTTC | CASSPQGFGKNIQYF
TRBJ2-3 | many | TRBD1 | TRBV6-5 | TGTGCCAGCAGGGACGCCGGGACAGGGGTTAGCACAGATACGCAGTATTTT | CASRDAGTGVSTDTQYF
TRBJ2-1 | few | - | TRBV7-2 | TGTGCCAGCAGCCCCCGGGACTCACCTTCGCCTGACTACAATGAGCAGTTCTTC | CASSPRDSPSPDYNEQFF
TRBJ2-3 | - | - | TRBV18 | TGTGCCAGCTCACCACGCGCAGACACTATCTCCACAGATACGCAGTATTTT | CASSPRADTISTDTQYF
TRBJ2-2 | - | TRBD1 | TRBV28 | TGTGCCAGCAGTTCTTCCGGGACAGGGATCATGAGGACCGGGGAGCTGTTTTTT | CASSSSGTGIMRTGELFF
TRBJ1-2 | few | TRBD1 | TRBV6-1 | TGTGCCAGCAGGGACCTCGGACAGGGTCCTGGCTACACCTTC | CASRDLGQGPGYTF
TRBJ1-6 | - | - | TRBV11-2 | TGTGCCAGCAGCTTAAAGGGGACCGTAAGCTCCTATAATTCACCCCTCCACTTT | CASSLKGTVSSYNSPLHF
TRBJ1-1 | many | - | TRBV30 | TGTGCCTGGAGTGTACGTTGGGTAACTGAAGCTTTCTTT | CAWSVRWVTEAFF
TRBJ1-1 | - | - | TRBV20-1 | TGCAGTGCTAGAGATTACCGGCGGGGCAGCATTGAAGCTTTCTTT | CSARDYRRGSIEAFF
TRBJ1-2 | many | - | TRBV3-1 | TGTGCCAGCAGCCAAGAAGTTGACCGTCTCTATGGCTACACCTTC | CASSQEVDRLYGYTF
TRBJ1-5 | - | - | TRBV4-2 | TGTGCCAGCAGCGCCCCGGACGAAAGCAATCAGCCCCAGCATTTT | CASSAPDESNQPQHF
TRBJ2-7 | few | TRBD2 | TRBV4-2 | TGTGCCAGCAGCCAAGATCGAGCGGGAGGGCCAAACGAGCAGTACTTC | CASSQDRAGGPNEQYF
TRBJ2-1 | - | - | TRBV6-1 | TGTGCCAGCAGCTCCGCTAGCAGTGAGCAGTTCTTC | CASSSASSEQFF
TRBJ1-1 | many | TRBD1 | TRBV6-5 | TGTGCCAGCAGTTATGTAGGGACAGGGGTTTACACTGAAGCTTTCTTT | CASSYVGTGVYTEAFF
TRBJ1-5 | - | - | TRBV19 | TGTGCCAGTAGTAACGGACCCCGACAAAGACGTGGAGGTCAGCCCCAGCATTTT | CASSNGPRQRRGGQPQHF
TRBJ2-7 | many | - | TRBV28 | TGTGCCAGCAGTTTATTAGGCTCCGAGCAGTACTTC | CASSLLGSEQYF
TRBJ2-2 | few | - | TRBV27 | TGTGCCAGAACAGTTGGGTGTCCGGAAAAGAACACCGGGGAGCTGTTTTTT | CARTVGCPEKNTGELFF
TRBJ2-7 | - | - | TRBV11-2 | TGTGCCAGCAGCTTAGAACGGGGGCGCGTCTACGAGCAGTACTTC | CASSLERGRVYEQYF
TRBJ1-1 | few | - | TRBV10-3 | TGTGCCATCAGTCAGGGTACTGAAGCTTTCTTT | CAISQGTEAFF
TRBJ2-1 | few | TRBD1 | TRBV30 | TGTGCCTGGAGAGGGACAGGGGTCTCCTACAATGAGCAGTTCTTC | CAWRGTGVSYNEQFF
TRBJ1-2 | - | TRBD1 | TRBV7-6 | TGTGCCAGCAGCCGGACAGGGTCGGGCGGCTACACCTTC | CASSRTGSGGYTF
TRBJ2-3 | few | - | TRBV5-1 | TGCGCCAGCAGCGCCCGGACAGAAGATACGCAGTATTTT | CASSARTEDTQYF
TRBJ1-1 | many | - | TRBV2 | TGTGCCAGCAGGGGGACGGAGGGTGCTGAAGCTTTCTTT | CASRGTEGAEAFF
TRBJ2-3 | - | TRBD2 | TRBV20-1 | TGCAGTGCTGGTACCGGGGGGGCGAGGGGAACTAGCACAGATACGCAGTATTTT | CSAGTGGARGTSTDTQYF
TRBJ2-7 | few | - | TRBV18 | TGTGCCAGCTCACCACAACGGTACGGAGACGCCTACGAGCAGTACTTC | CASSPQRYGDAYEQYF
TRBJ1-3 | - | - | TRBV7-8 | TGTGCCAGCAGCTTATCTCTAAGTGGTGACTCTGGAAACACCATATATTTT | CASSLSLSGDSGNTIYF
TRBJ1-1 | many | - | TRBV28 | TGTGCCAGCACCAGACCTAGGAACACTGAAGCTTTCTTT | CASTRPRNTEAFF
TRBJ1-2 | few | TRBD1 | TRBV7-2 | TGTGCCAGCAGCTCCGCCGACAGGGGGAATGGCTACACCTTC | CASSSADRGNGYTF
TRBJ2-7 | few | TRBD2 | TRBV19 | TGTGCCAGTAGTATTGGACTAGCGGGAGCCTACGAGCAGTACTTC | CASSIGLAGAYEQYF
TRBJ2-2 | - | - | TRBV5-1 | TGCGCCAGCAGCATGGGACACCTAAACACCGGGGAGCTGTTTTTT | CASSMGHLNTGELFF
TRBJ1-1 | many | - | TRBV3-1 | TGTGCCAGCAGTCCCTATGGGGGACACACTGAAGCTTTCTTT | CASSPYGGHTEAFF
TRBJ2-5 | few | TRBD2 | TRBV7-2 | TGTGCCGGCAGTCTCTGGAGCGGGGGAGGAGAGACCCAGTACTTC | CAGSLWSGGGETQYF
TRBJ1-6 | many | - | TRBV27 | TGTGCCAGCAGTTTAGCGGGGGAATCACCCCTCCACTTT | CASSLAGESPLHF
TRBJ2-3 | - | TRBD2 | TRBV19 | TGTGCCAGTAGTCCTTGGACTAGCGGGCTGTCTGGAGTGACGCAGTATTTT | CASSPWTSGLSGVTQYF
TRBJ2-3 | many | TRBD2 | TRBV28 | TGTGCCAGCAGTTTAGTAATTATAGCGGGAGGGCCGAATACGCAGTATTTT | CASSLVIIAGGPNTQYF
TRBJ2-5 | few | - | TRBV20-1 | TGCAGTGCTAGATCTGACAGGCAAGAGACCCAGTACTTC | CSARSDRQETQYF
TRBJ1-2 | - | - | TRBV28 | TGTGCCAGCAGTGAATCGGCAGGTCCCTATGGCTACACCTTC | CASSESAGPYGYTF
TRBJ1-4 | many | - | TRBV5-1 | TGCGCCAGCAGCTTGGATACGGGGAGAGAGGAAAAACTGTTTTTT | CASSLDTGREEKLFF
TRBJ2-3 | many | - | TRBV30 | TGTGCCTGGATCGCGTTGAGGGGCGCTGGGACAGATACGCAGTATTTT | CAWIALRGAGTDTQYF
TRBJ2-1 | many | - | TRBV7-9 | TGTGCCAGCAGCTTATCGGGCAGATACAATGAGCAGTTCTTC | CASSLSGRYNEQFF